The 13 T cell receptor beta chains reported below all come from one sample, sequenced in a study of CD8+ T cells in alopecia areata. The sequencing template was cDNA reverse transcribed from extracted RNA. Data came from immunoSEQ multiplex PCR; TCRdb stores just in-frame clones and leaves some out. The table includes under 70,000 clones, around 96% detected once. The material sequenced was CD8+ T cells sorted from blood, taken at week 0. These receptors were collected from a human donor with alopecia areata.

The chain carries TRBV5-1 and TRBJ2-5; TRBD1 matches 9 bases. This CDR3 contains 15 residues. V was pared by 7 bases and J by 4 bases, with 11 bases of the junction left unmatched. Germline V lookup: CDR1 SGHRS, CDR2 YFSETQ. CDR3 nucleotides: TGCGCCAGCTCTCGGACAGGGGAAGAAGGAGAGACCCAGTACTTC. It encodes CASSRTGEEGETQYF.

V gene TRBV7-6 combines with J gene TRBJ2-7; possibly TRBD2 for D (6 bases). Trimming took 5 bases from V and 6 from J, leaving 11 bases between them. This CDR3 contains 12 residues. In germline, CDR1 is SGHVS, CDR2 FNYEAQ. CDR3 nucleotide sequence: TGTGCCAGCAGCCCTTTGGAGGGCGAGCAGTACTTC. Translated: CASSPLEGEQYF. The variable domain in full, with the rest retrieved from reference TRBV7-6 and TRBJ2-7, is GAGVSQSPRYKVTKRGQDVALRCDPISGHVSLYWYRQALGQGPEFLTYFNYEAQQDKSGLPNDRFSAERPEGSISTLTIQRTEQRDSAMYRCASSPLEGEQYFGPGTRLTVT.

The rearrangement links TRBV5-1 to TRBJ2-1; the match to TRBD2 covers 8 bases. The CDR3 is 15 amino acids. V trimming: 1 base; J trimming: 7 bases; junction bases outside the gene matches: 7. Germline V gene lookup returns CDR1 SGHRS and CDR2 YFSETQ. The chain's CDR3 is CASSLQAGDGNEQFF. CDR3 sequence (DNA): TGCGCCAGCAGCTTGCAAGCGGGGGACGGGAATGAGCAGTTCTTC.

The rearrangement uses TRBV7-9 and TRBJ2-2; D remains unclear. V lost 1 base, J lost 1 base, and 10 bases lay in between. This CDR3 contains 16 residues. Germline V lookup: CDR1 SEHNR, CDR2 FQNEAQ (reference sequence). The CDR3 DNA reads as TGTGCCAGCAGCTTAGGAATCAGAGAGAACACCGGGGAGCTGTTTTTT. Residues: CASSLGIRENTGELFF.

This sequence joins TRBV6-6 and TRBJ1-2; D is perhaps TRBD1 (6 bases). Germline V gene sequence: CDR1 MNHNY, CDR2 SVGAGI (reference sequence). The V gene lost 0 bases and the J gene lost 5 bases, with 10 bases spanning the gap. The CDR3 has 14 amino acids. The CDR3 nucleotides read TGTGCCAGCAGTTACTCCGGACAGACGTATGGCTACACCTTC. Encoded protein: CASSYSGQTYGYTF.

V and J are TRBV4-3 and TRBJ2-2; the D is unclear. The CDR3 loop spans 18 amino acids. V lost 0 bases, J lost 6 bases, and 20 bases lay in between. Per germline, CDR1 LGHNA and CDR2 YSLEER. In DNA, the CDR3 is TGCGCCAGCAGCCAAGAAGGACGTAGACCCACATATTCCGGGGAGCTGTTTTTT. It translates to CASSQEGRRPTYSGELFF.

The V and J genes are TRBV4-3 and TRBJ2-7; 7 nucleotides align to TRBD1. CDR1 is LGHNA and CDR2 is YSLEER in the germline V gene. This CDR3 is 14 amino acids long. J gave up 2 bases and V 2 bases, and 3 bases lay outside the gene matches. CDR3: CASSQWTGTYEQYF. In nucleotides, the CDR3 is TGCGCCAGCAGCCAATGGACAGGAACCTACGAGCAGTACTTC.

This chain uses TRBV30 with TRBJ2-1, with 8 bases fitting TRBD2. Germline lookup yields CDR1 GTSNPN and CDR2 SVGIG (reference sequence). V shed 5 bases, J shed 6 bases, and the junction held 6 bases outside the gene matches. This CDR3 region has 13 residues. CDR3 sequence (DNA): TGTGCCTGGGATAGCGGGGTTATCAATGAGCAGTTCTTC. Translated: CAWDSGVINEQFF.

The chain links TRBV6-5 to TRBJ1-4, with D possibly TRBD1 on 6 matching bases. The germline CDR1 and CDR2 sequences are MNHEY and SVGAGI. The CDR3 is made up of 15 amino acids. V was trimmed by 0 bases and J by 8 bases, leaving 13 bases between them. The DNA of the CDR3 is TGTGCCAGCAGTTACTCGAACAGGGAAGGCGAAAAACTGTTTTTT. Protein: CASSYSNREGEKLFF.

This clone was counted once. The chain recombines TRBV7-2 with TRBJ2-1; D unclear. Trimming cost V 7 bases and J 1 base, with 11 bases left between them. The CDR3 consists of 14 residues. Germline values: CDR1 SGHTA, CDR2 FQGNSA. CDR3 coding DNA: TGTGCCAGCATAGGGCCCCCATCCTACAATGAGCAGTTCTTC. Protein sequence: CASIGPPSYNEQFF.

This rearrangement joins TRBV4-1 to TRBJ2-7; 9 nucleotides match TRBD1. V was pared by 1 base and J by 2 bases, with 0 bases of the junction left unmatched. CDR1 is MGHRA and CDR2 is YSYEKL in the germline V gene. The CDR3 is 14 amino acids. The CDR3 protein is CASSQGDRAYEQYF. The CDR3 DNA is TGCGCCAGCAGCCAAGGGGACAGGGCCTACGAGCAGTACTTC.

The rearrangement links TRBV27 to TRBJ1-2; TRBD1 matches at 11 bases. Germline V gene lookup returns CDR1 MNHEY and CDR2 SMNVEV (reference sequence). CDR3 length: 15 amino acids. V trimming: 3 bases; J trimming: 6 bases; junction bases outside the gene matches: 6. The CDR3 sequence is CASSFLGQGEDGYTF. CDR3 coding DNA: TGTGCCAGCAGTTTTTTGGGACAGGGGGAGGATGGCTACACCTTC.

This clone was detected once. This chain links TRBV11-2 with TRBJ2-7; D is undetermined. Germline CDR1 is SGHAT and CDR2 is FQNNGV. The CDR3 is 12 residues long. Trimming cost V 7 bases and J 10 bases, with 17 bases left between them. The CDR3 coding sequence is TGTGCCAGCAAAGGTCCGAGTGGGGAACAGTACTTC. Amino acids: CASKGPSGEQYF.